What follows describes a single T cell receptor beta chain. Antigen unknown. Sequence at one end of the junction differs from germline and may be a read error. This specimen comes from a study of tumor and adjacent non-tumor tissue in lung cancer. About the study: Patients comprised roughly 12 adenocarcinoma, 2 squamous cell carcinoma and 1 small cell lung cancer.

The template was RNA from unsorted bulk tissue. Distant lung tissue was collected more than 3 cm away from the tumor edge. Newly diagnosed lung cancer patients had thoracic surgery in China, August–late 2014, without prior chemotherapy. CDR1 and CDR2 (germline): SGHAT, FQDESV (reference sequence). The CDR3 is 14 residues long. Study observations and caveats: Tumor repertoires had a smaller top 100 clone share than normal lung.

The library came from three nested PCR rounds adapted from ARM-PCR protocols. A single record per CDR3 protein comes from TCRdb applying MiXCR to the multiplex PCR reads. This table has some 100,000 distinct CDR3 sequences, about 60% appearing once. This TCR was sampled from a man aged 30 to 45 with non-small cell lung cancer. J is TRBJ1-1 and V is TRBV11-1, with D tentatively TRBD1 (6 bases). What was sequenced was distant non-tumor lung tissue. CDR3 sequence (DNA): TGCGCCAGCAGCTGGACAGCTGTGAACACTGAAGCTGTCTTC. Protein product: CASSWTAVNTEAVF.